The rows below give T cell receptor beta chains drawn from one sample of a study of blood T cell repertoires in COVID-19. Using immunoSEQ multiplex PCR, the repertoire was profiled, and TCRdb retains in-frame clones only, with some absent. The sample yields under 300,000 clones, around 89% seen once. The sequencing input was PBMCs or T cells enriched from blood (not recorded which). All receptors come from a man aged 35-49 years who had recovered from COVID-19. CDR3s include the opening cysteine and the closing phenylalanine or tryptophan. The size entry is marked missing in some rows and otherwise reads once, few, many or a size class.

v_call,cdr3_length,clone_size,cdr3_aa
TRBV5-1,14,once,CASRAGLMNTEAFF
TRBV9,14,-,CASSVAGLSYEQYF
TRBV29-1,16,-,CSVESGQGATPLEQYF
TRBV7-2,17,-,CASSLDVWQGAGSPLHF
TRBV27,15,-,CASSLGGAYNSPLHF
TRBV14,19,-,CASSQFSLVAGISTDTQYF
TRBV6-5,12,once,CASSYPSDEQFF
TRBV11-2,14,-,CASSFLQSYNEQFF
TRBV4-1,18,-,CASSQARSAGGSTDTQYF
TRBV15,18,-,CATSRDRAGTGYTGELFF
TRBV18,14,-,CASSLGQGTEEQYF
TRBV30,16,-,CAWSELAGGRVYEQYF
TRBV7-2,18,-,CASSSLAPGQGLNSPLHF
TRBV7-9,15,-,CASSFISGGSFEQYF
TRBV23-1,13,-,CASPRSGAQPQHF
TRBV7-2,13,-,CASSLSLNNEQFF
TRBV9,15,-,CASSPGGLRLNEQFF
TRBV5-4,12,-,CASSWDRDGYTF
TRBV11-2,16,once,CASSSRGTGHPYEQYF
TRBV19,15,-,CASSSGAVSTDTQYF
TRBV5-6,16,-,CASSLWSSGGTGELFF
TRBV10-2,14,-,CASSETGGRQPQHF
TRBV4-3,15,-,CASSQNTGQGYEQYF
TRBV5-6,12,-,CASSFGGLEAFF
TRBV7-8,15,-,CASSLVSVTYNEQFF
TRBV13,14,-,CASSFRQGNQPQHF
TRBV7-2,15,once,CASSSRRTEYNEQFF
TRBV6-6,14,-,CASSTRDRVNTIYF
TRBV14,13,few,CASSQVSRVKQFF
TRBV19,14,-,CASTIAGGLYEQYF
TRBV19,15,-,CASSQDRNQNTEAFF
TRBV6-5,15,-,CASRLAGGSNNEQFF
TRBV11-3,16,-,CASSSHYRGPSYEQYF
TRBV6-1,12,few,CASSEVNSEQYF
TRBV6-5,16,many,CASSYLAGSQENEQFF
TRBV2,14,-,CASIRDRVNYGYTF
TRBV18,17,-,CASSPPSMRATNEKLFF
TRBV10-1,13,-,CASSAAATAEAFF
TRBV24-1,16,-,CATSDTGQGAGDTQYF
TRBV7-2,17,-,CASSLALEGASGYGYTF
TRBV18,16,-,CASSPDRGSSSYEQYF
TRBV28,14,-,CASSSGYGFYGYTF
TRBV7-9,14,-,CASSFDTGTSPLHF
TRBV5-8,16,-,CASSLDQTGGREKLFF
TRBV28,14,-,CASSSFTQGTAQFF
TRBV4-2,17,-,CASSQDRPAGGTYEQYF
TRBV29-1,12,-,CSVEDSGVAQYF
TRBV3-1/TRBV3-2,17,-,CASSQAALASPRYEQYF
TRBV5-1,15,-,CASSTTTGGHSGYTF
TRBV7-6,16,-,CASSLEPSGEQETQYF
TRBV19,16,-,CASSMGAISGSDGYTF
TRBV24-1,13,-,CATSDSGGTEAFF
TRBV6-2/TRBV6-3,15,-,CASSYSVQGVDGYTF
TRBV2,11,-,CASSTLDEQFF
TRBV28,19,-,CASSFWRGGATSGTYEQYF